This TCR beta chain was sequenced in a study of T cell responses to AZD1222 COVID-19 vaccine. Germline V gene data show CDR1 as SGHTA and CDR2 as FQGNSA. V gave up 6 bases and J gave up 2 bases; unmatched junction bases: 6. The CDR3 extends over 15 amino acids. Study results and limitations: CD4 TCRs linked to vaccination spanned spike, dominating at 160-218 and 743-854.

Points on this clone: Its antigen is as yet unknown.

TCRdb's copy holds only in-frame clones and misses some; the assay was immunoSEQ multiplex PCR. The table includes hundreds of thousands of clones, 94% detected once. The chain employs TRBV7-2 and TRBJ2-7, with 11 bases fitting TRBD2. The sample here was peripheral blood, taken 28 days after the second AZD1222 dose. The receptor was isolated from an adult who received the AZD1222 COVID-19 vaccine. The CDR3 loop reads CASSQIAGGPYEQYF. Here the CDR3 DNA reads TGTGCCAGCAGTCAAATAGCGGGGGGGCCCTACGAGCAGTACTTC.